What follows are 2 T cell receptor beta chains derived from one specimen sequenced in a study of OX40 agonist ivuxolimab in advanced cancers. Clones were sequenced by immunoSEQ multiplex PCR, and TCRdb holds only the in-frame ones, with some missing. The profile covers tens of thousands of clones, with 84% appearing a single time and approximately 7% taken by the ten largest. The source material was CD4+ or CD8+ T cells sorted from blood, sampled in a trial of the OX40 agonist ivuxolimab. Receptor source: an adult with an advanced solid tumor such as melanoma, head and neck, liver or kidney cancer.

CDR3 DNA sequence: TGTGCCAGCTCACTAACTAGCGGGGACTACGAGCAGTACTTC. It specifies CASSLTSGDYEQYF. The chain carries TRBV18 and TRBJ2-5, with 10 bases fitting TRBD2. The J call is in doubt because the DNA end fits TRBJ2-7 better. The CDR3 consists of 14 residues. Germline-derived CDR1 and CDR2 are KGHSH and LQKENI.

The chain has TRBV6-1 and TRBJ1-2; D is ambiguous. This CDR3 comprises 12 residues. The germline V gene encodes CDR1 MNHNS and CDR2 SASEGT. Between the trimmed V and J ends, which lost 5 bases and 3 bases, there was a span of 7 bases. The CDR3 DNA sequence: TGTGCCAGCAGTCCTCAGTACTATGGCTACACCTTC. Protein sequence: CASSPQYYGYTF.